This passage covers 15 T cell receptor beta chains from one sample sequenced in a study of shared clonotypes between healthy human individuals. This table comes from immunoSEQ multiplex PCR, and its TCRdb copy is limited to in-frame clones, with some not included. In the table there are 1.5 million to 2.5 million clones, about 95% of which are singletons. CD45RO-negative cells were positively selected for CCR7, leaving out terminally differentiated effector memory CD45RA+ cells. The specimen was naive CD8+ T cells sorted from blood. The receptors originated from a man younger than 35 in good health.

The V and J genes are TRBV6-1 and TRBJ2-7; a weak D match, TRBD2 (7 bases). CDR3 length: 13 residues. V was pared by 8 bases and J by 2 bases, with 13 bases between. CDR1 MNHNS and CDR2 SASEGT come from the germline V gene. CDR3 DNA: TGTGCCAGCGGGCGGGGGCCTACCTACGAGCAGTACTTC. Translated, it gives CASGRGPTYEQYF.

The J gene is TRBJ2-7, the V gene TRBV5-8, with TRBD2 matching 8 bases. The germline gives CDR1 SGHTS, CDR2 YDEGEE. This CDR3 comprises 16 residues. With 2 bases clipped from V and 1 base from J, the junction kept 8 bases outside the gene matches. The CDR3 spells CASSLRAGVKSYEQYF. DNA for the CDR3: TGTGCCAGCAGCTTAAGAGCGGGAGTGAAATCCTACGAGCAGTACTTC.

The chain carries TRBV5-6 and TRBJ2-5, with D tentatively TRBD2 (5 bases). CDR1 and CDR2 from the germline V gene are SGHDT and YYEEEE. Between the trimmed V and J ends, which lost 3 bases and 3 bases, there was a span of 15 bases. The CDR3 runs 15 residues. The DNA for the CDR3 is TGTGCCAGCAGCTACTCTAGAGGGCTGGAAGAGACCCAGTACTTC. As protein: CASSYSRGLEETQYF.

To note about this clone: This CDR3 is also generated by other DNA sequences in the sample. The chain links TRBV9 to TRBJ2-7, with D hard to call. Per the germline V gene, CDR1 is SGDLS and CDR2 is YYNGEE. Trimming stripped 0 bases from V and 3 bases from J, with 7 bases between. The CDR3 is 13 amino acids. CDR3 protein: CASSVGADYEQYF. The CDR3 bases are TGTGCCAGCAGCGTAGGGGCAGACTACGAGCAGTACTTC.

This sequence joins TRBV5-1 and TRBJ2-2, with unresolved D. The V gene lost 4 bases and the J gene lost 3 bases, with 13 bases spanning the gap. The CDR3 has 15 residues. The germline V gene has CDR1 SGHRS and CDR2 YFSETQ. The CDR3 DNA reads TGCGCCAGCAGCCCGACGGGCGGTTACACCGGGGAGCTGTTTTTT. The encoded protein is CASSPTGGYTGELFF.

This clone has just one count. The chain employs TRBV7-3 and TRBJ2-1, with 12 bases matching TRBD2. V dropped 5 bases and J dropped 6; count of bases not matched to a gene: 8. CDR1 is SGHTA, CDR2 FQGTGA, per germline. CDR3 length: 16 residues. CDR3 bases: TGTGCCAGCAGCGTACTAGCGGGGGGCCTCTTCAATGAGCAGTTCTTC. This translates into CASSVLAGGLFNEQFF.

The chain couples TRBV27 to TRBJ2-7, with 11 bases identical to TRBD1. Trimming at V came to 4 bases and at J to 7 bases, leaving 3 bases not matched to a gene. The germline V gene encodes CDR1 MNHEY and CDR2 SMNVEV (reference sequence). The CDR3 runs 13 residues. CDR3 DNA sequence: TGTGCCAGCAGTTGGACAGGGGGCTGGGAGCAGTACTTC. It codes for CASSWTGGWEQYF.

V and J are TRBV21-1 and TRBJ1-1. TRBV21-1 is given as a pseudogene. This CDR3 contains 15 residues. CDR3 nucleotides: TGTGCCAGCAGCAAAGAGCAGACCCAGAACACTGAAGCTTTCTTT. Encoded protein: CASSKEQTQNTEAFF.

V and J are TRBV6-5 and TRBJ2-1; no clear D gene. The V end was cut by 5 bases, the J end by 8 bases, with 16 bases between. Germline values: CDR1 MNHEY, CDR2 SVGAGI. The CDR3 has 14 amino acids. Here the CDR3 DNA reads TGTGCCAGCAGTAAAGACACAATTGCCGATGAGCAGTTCTTC. This translates into CASSKDTIADEQFF.

The chain carries TRBV4-3 and TRBJ2-3; D possibly corresponds to TRBD1 (6 bases). The CDR3 runs to 15 residues. V was cut by 4 bases and J by 0 bases, with 11 bases left in between. Germline CDR1 LGHNA, CDR2 YSLEER. The DNA of the CDR3 is TGCGCCAGCAGCCCGGGACATTTAAGCACAGATACGCAGTATTTT. Residues: CASSPGHLSTDTQYF.

The chain uses TRBV7-2 and TRBJ1-2; D remains unclear. The CDR3 spans 14 residues. Trimming cost V 2 bases and J 1 base, with 8 bases left between them. Germline V lookup: CDR1 SGHTA, CDR2 FQGNSA. The CDR3 DNA is TGTGCCAGCAGCTTACCGGGTCTTAACTATGGCTACACCTTC. Translating gives CASSLPGLNYGYTF. Full variable domain (rest looked up from reference TRBV7-2 and TRBJ1-2): GAGVSQSPSNKVTEKGKDVELRCDPISGHTALYWYRQSLGQGLEFLIYFQGNSAPDKSGLPSDRFSAERTGGSVSTLTIQRTQQEDSAVYLCASSLPGLNYGYTFGSGTRLTVV.

V usage is TRBV7-7 and J usage is TRBJ2-3, with a weak D call TRBD2 (7 bases). There are 15 residues in the CDR3. Germline values: CDR1 SSHAT, CDR2 FNYEAQ (reference sequence). The CDR3 DNA reads TGTGCTAGCCTCATAGAGGGGGGGGGCACAGATACGCAGTATTTT. As protein: CASLIEGGGTDTQYF.

The CDR3 loop reads CAWSVLRDRETQYF. The CDR3 DNA reads as TGTGCCTGGAGTGTACTCAGAGACAGAGAGACCCAGTACTTC. The chain links TRBV30 to TRBJ2-5, with D perhaps TRBD1 (5 bases). The germline V gene has CDR1 GTSNPN and CDR2 SVGIG (reference sequence). The CDR3 runs 14 residues. The ends were cut back, 0 bases at V and 4 bases at J, with 12 bases in the middle.

The chain links TRBV27 to TRBJ2-7, with TRBD2 matching over 8 bases. CDR1 and CDR2 (germline): MNHEY, SMNVEV (reference sequence). The V gene end was trimmed by 8 bases and the J gene end by 2 bases; junction bases not matched to a gene: 8. The CDR3 contains 14 residues. The CDR3 DNA reads as TGTGCCAGCGGATTAGCGGGGAACGCCTACGAGCAGTACTTC. It translates to CASGLAGNAYEQYF.

This clone has only one observation. CDR3 nucleotides: TGTGCCAGCAGCTCCCCCGGGACGTCTCATGAGCAGTACTTC. Protein product: CASSSPGTSHEQYF. This chain links TRBV11-2 with TRBJ2-7; D is possibly TRBD1 or TRBD2 (5 bases each). V dropped 4 bases and J dropped 7 bases, with 17 bases sitting between them. The CDR3 loop spans 14 amino acids. The germline gives CDR1 SGHAT, CDR2 FQNNGV.